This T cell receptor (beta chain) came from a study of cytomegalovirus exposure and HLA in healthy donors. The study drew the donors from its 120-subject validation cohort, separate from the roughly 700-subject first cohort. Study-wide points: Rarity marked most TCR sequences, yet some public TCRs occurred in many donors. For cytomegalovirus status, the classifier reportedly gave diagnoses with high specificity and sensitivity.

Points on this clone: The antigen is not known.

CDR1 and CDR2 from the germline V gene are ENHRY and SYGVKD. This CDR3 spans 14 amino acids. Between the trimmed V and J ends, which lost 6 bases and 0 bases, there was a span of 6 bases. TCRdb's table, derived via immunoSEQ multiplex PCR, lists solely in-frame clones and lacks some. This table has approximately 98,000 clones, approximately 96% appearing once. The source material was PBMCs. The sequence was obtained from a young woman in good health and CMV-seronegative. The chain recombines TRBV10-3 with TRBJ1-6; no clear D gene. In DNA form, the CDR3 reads TGTGCCATCAGCTCGAGCTCCTATAATTCACCCCTCCACTTT. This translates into CAISSSSYNSPLHF.